The rows below give T cell receptor beta chains drawn from one sample of a study of blood T cell repertoires in COVID-19. TCRdb keeps only in-frame clones here, not all; method: immunoSEQ multiplex PCR. The table lists about 190,000 clones, 70% to 90% of them singletons. Sequenced: peripheral blood. The receptors derive from a woman in her twenties or thirties with active or convalescent COVID-19. The CDR3 runs from the conserved cysteine through the conserved F or W. D genes are given only for firm matches. Clone size is not always given. Where it is, it says once, few, many or a class for expanded clones.

D: .
J: TRBJ1-2
size: .
length: 13
V: TRBV7-9
CDR3: CASSVDRRYGYTF
DNA: TGTGCCAGCAGCGTGGACAGACGCTATGGCTACACCTTC

D: TRBD2
J: TRBJ2-7
size: once
length: 13
V: TRBV10-2
CDR3: CASSGSGRAIQYF
DNA: TGCGCCAGCAGTGGAAGCGGGAGGGCCATCCAGTACTTC

D: TRBD2
J: TRBJ2-5
size: .
length: 17
V: TRBV9
CDR3: CASSDGRASGSGETQYF
DNA: TGTGCCAGCAGCGATGGGAGGGCTAGCGGGAGTGGAGAGACCCAGTACTTC

D: .
J: TRBJ2-7
size: .
length: 16
V: TRBV5-8
CDR3: CASSLSSGGSSYEQYF
DNA: TGTGCCAGCAGCTTGAGTAGTGGGGGGAGCTCCTACGAGCAGTACTTC

D: TRBD1
J: TRBJ1-1
size: .
length: 14
V: TRBV27
CDR3: CASRGTGLNTEAFF
DNA: TGTGCCAGCAGGGGGACAGGTTTGAACACTGAAGCTTTCTTT

D: .
J: TRBJ2-7
size: .
length: 14
V: TRBV6-1
CDR3: CASSEIGLSYEQYF
DNA: TGTGCCAGCAGTGAGATTGGGCTCTCCTACGAGCAGTACTTC

D: .
J: TRBJ1-5
size: .
length: 15
V: TRBV30
CDR3: CAWSVRGYSNQPQHF
DNA: TGTGCCTGGAGTGTACGGGGGTATAGCAATCAGCCCCAGCATTTT

D: TRBD2
J: TRBJ2-2
size: .
length: 21
V: TRBV28
CDR3: CASSLWAFRGTSGNNTGELFF
DNA: TGTGCCAGCAGTTTATGGGCCTTTAGAGGGACTAGCGGGAACAACACCGGGGAGCTGTTTTTT

D: .
J: TRBJ1-1
size: .
length: 12
V: TRBV29-1
CDR3: CSVDGLDTEAFF
DNA: TGCAGCGTTGACGGGTTGGACACTGAAGCTTTCTTT

D: TRBD2
J: TRBJ2-3
size: .
length: 12
V: TRBV9
CDR3: CASSAGGDTQYF
DNA: TGTGCCAGCAGCGCGGGGGGGGATACGCAGTATTTT

D: .
J: TRBJ1-4
size: .
length: 16
V: TRBV15
CDR3: CATSRGSQGEGEKLFF
DNA: TGTGCCACCAGCAGAGGTTCACAGGGCGAGGGTGAAAAACTGTTTTTT

D: .
J: TRBJ1-1
size: .
length: 15
V: TRBV5-8
CDR3: CASSSLLGGRTEAFF
DNA: TGTGCCAGCAGCTCCCTTCTGGGTGGGAGAACTGAAGCTTTCTTT

D: TRBD1
J: TRBJ1-6
size: .
length: 15
V: TRBV5-8
CDR3: CASSSGQGPNSPLHF
DNA: TGTGCCAGCAGCTCGGGACAGGGACCGAATTCACCCCTCCACTTT

D: TRBD1
J: TRBJ1-2
size: .
length: 16
V: TRBV5-6
CDR3: CASSPINRQGGYGYTF
DNA: TGTGCCAGCAGCCCAATCAATAGACAGGGAGGTTATGGCTACACCTTC

D: TRBD2
J: TRBJ2-7
size: .
length: 17
V: TRBV4-2
CDR3: CASSPPRGTSDSYEQYF
DNA: TGTGCCAGCAGCCCTCCCCGGGGGACTAGCGACTCCTACGAGCAGTACTTC

D: .
J: TRBJ1-2
size: .
length: 15
V: TRBV11-2
CDR3: CASSLDLGDNYGYTF
DNA: TGTGCCAGCAGCTTAGATTTGGGAGATAACTATGGCTACACCTTC

D: TRBD1
J: TRBJ2-6
size: .
length: 16
V: TRBV18
CDR3: CASSRDRVTGANVLTF
DNA: TGTGCCAGCTCACGGGACAGGGTGACTGGGGCCAACGTCCTGACTTTC

D: .
J: TRBJ2-6
size: once
length: 19
V: TRBV19
CDR3: CASSIFPLGRDTGANVLTF
DNA: TGTGCCAGTAGTATCTTCCCGCTAGGCAGGGATACTGGGGCCAACGTCCTGACTTTC

D: TRBD2
J: TRBJ2-3
size: .
length: 15
V: TRBV29-1
CDR3: CSVVGTSASTDTQYF
DNA: TGCAGCGTTGTGGGGACTAGCGCGAGCACAGATACGCAGTATTTT

D: TRBD1
J: TRBJ1-2
size: .
length: 15
V: TRBV2
CDR3: CASSPDRGVGYGYTF
DNA: TGTGCCAGCAGTCCCGACAGGGGGGTTGGGTATGGCTACACCTTC

D: .
J: TRBJ2-1
size: .
length: 13
V: TRBV29-1
CDR3: CSVRVLSSNEQFF
DNA: TGCAGCGTTCGGGTCCTCTCGTCCAATGAGCAGTTCTTC

D: TRBD1
J: TRBJ1-2
size: .
length: 14
V: TRBV28
CDR3: CASSLDRAAGGYTF
DNA: TGTGCCAGCAGTTTGGACAGGGCCGCCGGTGGCTACACCTTC

D: .
J: TRBJ1-2
size: .
length: 10
V: TRBV5-8
CDR3: CASRRNGYTF
DNA: TGTGCCAGCAGGAGAAATGGCTACACCTTC

D: TRBD1
J: TRBJ1-2
size: .
length: 15
V: TRBV10-2
CDR3: CASSGDRVNNYGYTF
DNA: TGCGCCAGCAGTGGGGACAGGGTGAATAACTATGGCTACACCTTC

D: TRBD1
J: TRBJ1-1
size: .
length: 14
V: TRBV5-1
CDR3: CASSGTGGNTEAFF
DNA: TGCGCCAGCAGCGGGACAGGGGGGAACACTGAAGCTTTCTTT

D: TRBD1
J: TRBJ2-7
size: .
length: 15
V: TRBV6-1
CDR3: CASSPSGTGTYEQYF
DNA: TGTGCCAGCAGTCCCTCCGGGACAGGAACCTACGAGCAGTACTTC

D: TRBD2
J: TRBJ2-1
size: few
length: 16
V: TRBV4-1
CDR3: CASSQEGAGGYNEQFF
DNA: TGCGCCAGCAGCCAAGAAGGAGCGGGGGGGTACAATGAGCAGTTCTTC

D: .
J: TRBJ2-2
size: .
length: 17
V: TRBV21-1
CDR3: CASSNQGTSAASGELFF
DNA: TGTGCCAGCAGCAATCAGGGGACATCCGCTGCGAGCGGGGAGCTGTTTTTT

D: .
J: TRBJ2-7
size: .
length: 13
V: TRBV29-1
CDR3: CSVIADLLYEQYF
DNA: TGCAGCGTTATAGCCGACTTACTCTACGAGCAGTACTTC

D: TRBD1
J: TRBJ1-2
size: once
length: 15
V: TRBV6-5
CDR3: CASSYSGQANYGYTF
DNA: TGTGCCAGCAGTTACTCTGGACAGGCCAACTATGGCTACACCTTC

D: .
J: TRBJ1-3
size: .
length: 12
V: TRBV28
CDR3: CASSLGGHTIYF
DNA: TGTGCCAGCAGTTTAGGGGGCCACACCATATATTTT

D: .
J: TRBJ2-7
size: .
length: 15
V: TRBV7-9
CDR3: CASSLYPTKFYEGYF
DNA: TGTGCCAGCAGCTTATATCCGACAAAATTCTACGAGGGGTACTTC

D: TRBD2
J: TRBJ2-3
size: .
length: 16
V: TRBV7-2
CDR3: CASSLSPGLASDTQYF
DNA: TGTGCCAGCAGCTTAAGTCCGGGACTAGCGTCAGATACGCAGTATTTT

D: TRBD1
J: TRBJ1-6
size: .
length: 15
V: TRBV3-1/TRBV3-2
CDR3: CASSPGQGGNSPLHF
DNA: TGTGCCAGCAGCCCGGGACAGGGAGGCAATTCACCCCTCCACTTT

D: .
J: TRBJ2-5
size: .
length: 13
V: TRBV11-2
CDR3: CASSLEFRETQYF
DNA: TGTGCCAGCAGCTTAGAATTCAGGGAGACCCAGTACTTC

D: TRBD1
J: TRBJ1-6
size: .
length: 18
V: TRBV27
CDR3: CASSPHPSRDRGFSPLHF
DNA: TGTGCCAGCAGTCCCCACCCATCCCGGGACAGGGGGTTTTCACCCCTCCACTTT

D: .
J: TRBJ2-7
size: .
length: 15
V: TRBV7-9
CDR3: CASSGRGTHSYEQYF
DNA: TGTGCCAGCAGCGGAAGGGGGACCCACTCCTACGAGCAGTACTTC

D: .
J: TRBJ2-5
size: once
length: 13
V: TRBV12-3/TRBV12-4
CDR3: CASRRDYQETQYF
DNA: TGTGCCAGCAGAAGGGACTACCAAGAGACCCAGTACTTC

D: .
J: TRBJ1-2
size: .
length: 13
V: TRBV5-1
CDR3: CASSSGGAYGYTF
DNA: TGCGCCAGCAGCTCCGGGGGGGCCTATGGCTACACCTTC

D: .
J: TRBJ1-6
size: .
length: 14
V: TRBV30
CDR3: CAWTQAWPSSPLHF
DNA: TGTGCCTGGACCCAGGCATGGCCTTCTTCACCCCTCCACTTT

D: .
J: TRBJ2-3
size: .
length: 14
V: TRBV19
CDR3: CASSIVGSTDTQYF
DNA: TGTGCCAGTAGTATAGTTGGCAGCACAGATACGCAGTATTTT

D: TRBD2
J: TRBJ2-5
size: .
length: 17
V: TRBV9
CDR3: CASSVLGSGGLQETQYF
DNA: TGTGCCAGCAGCGTACTCGGTAGCGGGGGGCTACAAGAGACCCAGTACTTC

D: TRBD1
J: TRBJ2-5
size: .
length: 16
V: TRBV7-6
CDR3: CASSLGGTGGLETQYF
DNA: TGTGCCAGCAGCTTAGGGGGGACAGGGGGCTTGGAGACCCAGTACTTC

D: TRBD1
J: TRBJ2-2
size: .
length: 19
V: TRBV12-5
CDR3: CASGLGDRGRTSNTGELFF
DNA: TGTGCTAGTGGTTTGGGAGACAGGGGACGCACCTCGAACACCGGGGAGCTGTTTTTT

D: .
J: TRBJ1-5
size: .
length: 15
V: TRBV28
CDR3: CASSLRGSHNQPQHF
DNA: TGTGCCAGCAGTTTGAGGGGGAGTCACAATCAGCCCCAGCATTTT

D: TRBD1
J: TRBJ1-1
size: .
length: 13
V: TRBV19
CDR3: CASIMTGGTEAFF
DNA: TGTGCCAGTATTATGACAGGGGGCACTGAAGCTTTCTTT

D: .
J: TRBJ2-7
size: .
length: 15
V: TRBV7-9
CDR3: CASSLVRPEGHEQYF
DNA: TGTGCCAGCAGCTTAGTTAGACCGGAGGGTCACGAGCAGTACTTC

D: TRBD1
J: TRBJ1-1
size: .
length: 15
V: TRBV5-5
CDR3: CASSYLQGGYTEAFF
DNA: TGTGCCAGCAGCTACCTACAGGGGGGGTACACTGAAGCTTTCTTT

D: TRBD1
J: TRBJ2-7
size: once
length: 13
V: TRBV24-1
CDR3: CATSGPDRYEQYF
DNA: TGTGCCACCAGTGGCCCGGACAGGTACGAGCAGTACTTC

D: TRBD1
J: TRBJ1-4
size: .
length: 14
V: TRBV30
CDR3: CAGQAGTANEKLFF
DNA: TGTGCCGGGCAAGCCGGGACAGCAAATGAAAAACTGTTTTTT

D: .
J: TRBJ1-1
size: once
length: 15
V: TRBV27
CDR3: CASSFRAGMNTEAFF
DNA: TGTGCCAGCAGTTTCAGGGCTGGGATGAACACTGAAGCTTTCTTT